These 4 T cell receptor beta chains share one sample of origin, sequenced in a study of breast tumors, draining lymph nodes, adjacent tissues. TCRdb analysed the multiplex PCR reads with MiXCR anew, one entry per CDR3 protein. The sample lists about 22,000 distinct CDR3 sequences, about 60% occurring once. Sequencing was carried out using breast tumor tissue. The source is a female donor with breast cancer. Some clones in this sample may be carry-over from other donors' samples.

This clonotype was counted a single time. The chain uses TRBV5-1 and TRBJ2-1; a weak D match, TRBD2 (6 bases). Germline CDR1 and CDR2: SGHRS and YFSETQ. The CDR3 has 17 amino acids. Deletions cut 2 bases from V and 6 bases from J, with 21 bases between. The CDR3 region is CASSFETLWGGGNEQFF. The CDR3 coding sequence is TGCGCCAGCAGCTTCGAGACCTTGTGGGGAGGTGGCAATGAGCAGTTCTTC. Complete variable domain (other parts from reference TRBV5-1 and TRBJ2-1): KAGVTQTPRYLIKTRGQQVTLSCSPISGHRSVSWYQQTPGQGLQFLFEYFSETQRNKGNFPGRFSGRQFSNSRSEMNVSTLELGDSALYLCASSFETLWGGGNEQFFGPGTRLTVL.

This clonotype was recorded many times. The genes are TRBV5-1 and TRBJ2-1; D is possibly TRBD1 (6 bases). The CDR3 has 15 amino acids. Trimming cost V 0 bases and J 2 bases, with 9 bases left between them. Germline V gene lookup returns CDR1 SGHRS and CDR2 YFSETQ. CDR3 protein: CASSLGDTTYNEQFF. CDR3 bases: TGCGCCAGCAGCTTGGGGGACACCACCTACAATGAGCAGTTCTTC.

This clonotype was seen many times. The chain is built from TRBV7-3 and TRBJ2-1; D ambiguous. Germline V gene lookup returns CDR1 SGHTA and CDR2 FQGTGA. The length of the CDR3 is 15 residues. V was pared by 0 bases and J by 0 bases, with 6 bases between. CDR3 DNA sequence: TGTGCCAGCAGCTTAACTTCCAGCTCCTACAATGAGCAGTTCTTC. It translates to CASSLTSSSYNEQFF.

V usage is TRBV6-5 and J usage is TRBJ1-2, with D possibly TRBD1 on 6 matching bases. With 5 bases removed from V and 5 bases from J, the gap between germline ends came to 21 bases. This CDR3 comprises 16 residues. Per the germline V gene, CDR1 is MNHEY and CDR2 is SVGAGI. This CDR3 reads CASSLGASLKGYGYTF. CDR3 bases: TGTGCCAGCAGTCTGGGGGCATCACTAAAGGGTTATGGCTACACCTTC.